One sample yielded the 28 T cell receptor beta chains listed below, sequenced in a study of PD-L1 blockade in urothelial cancer. The assay was immunoSEQ multiplex PCR, and TCRdb's table has in-frame clones only and misses some. The data contain more than 15,000 clones, around 87% of them singletons. The specimen comprised PBMCs, sampled around atezolizumab (anti-PD-L1) treatment. All receptors come from a man aged 45-65 years with urothelial cancer.

J is TRBJ2-7 and V is TRBV7-2; 9 bases fit TRBD1. The junction had 5 bases not matched to a gene; V was cut back by 2 bases and J by 0 bases. Per germline, CDR1 SGHTA and CDR2 FQGNSA. The CDR3 has 16 residues. The DNA of the CDR3 is TGTGCCAGCAGCTTAACCGGGACAGGGCTCTCCTACGAGCAGTACTTC. This encodes CASSLTGTGLSYEQYF. Together with reference TRBV7-2 and TRBJ2-7, the CDR3 gives the full variable domain: GAGVSQSPSNKVTEKGKDVELRCDPISGHTALYWYRQSLGQGLEFLIYFQGNSAPDKSGLPSDRFSAERTGGSVSTLTIQRTQQEDSAVYLCASSLTGTGLSYEQYFGPGTRLTVT.

The CDR3 here is CASSSLGLSDYEQYF. The CDR3 DNA sequence: TGTGCCAGCAGCTCCTTGGGCCTCTCTGACTACGAGCAGTACTTC. The chain is built from TRBV11-1 and TRBJ2-7; unclear D gene. CDR3 length: 15 residues. Germline V gives CDR1 SGHAT, CDR2 FQDESV (reference sequence). V was pared by 4 bases and J by 3 bases, with 16 bases between.

The rearrangement uses TRBV4-3 and TRBJ2-1; 7 positions match TRBD1. The CDR3 contains 14 residues. V shed 2 bases and J 6 bases; nucleotides not matched to a gene: 4. Germline CDR1 reads LGHNA; CDR2 reads YSLEER. This CDR3 reads CASSQPGQLNEQFF. The CDR3 region has the DNA TGCGCCAGCAGCCAACCGGGACAGCTCAATGAGCAGTTCTTC.

The rearrangement joins TRBV21-1 to TRBJ2-7; TRBD1 is the table's D call, not checked against the DNA. TRBV21-1 represents a pseudogene. This CDR3 is 19 amino acids long. The CDR3, as DNA: TGTGCCAGCAAAAACCCGGGACAGGGGGCACTTACGGGAACCTACGAGCAGTACTTC. Translating it yields CASKNPGQGALTGTYEQYF.

This clone has only one observation. The CDR3 nucleotides are TGTGCCAGCAGCCCAATGGACAGCCAAGAGACCCAGTACTTC. Its translation: CASSPMDSQETQYF. V gene TRBV7-2 combines with J gene TRBJ2-5, with TRBD1 as a possible D gene (6 bases). Germline V gene sequence: CDR1 SGHTA, CDR2 FQGNSA. The ends were cut back, 5 bases at V and 1 base at J, with 11 bases in the middle. This CDR3 spans 14 amino acids. The full variable domain, its missing parts supplied by reference TRBV7-2 and TRBJ2-5, is GAGVSQSPSNKVTEKGKDVELRCDPISGHTALYWYRQSLGQGLEFLIYFQGNSAPDKSGLPSDRFSAERTGGSVSTLTIQRTQQEDSAVYLCASSPMDSQETQYFGPGTRLLVL.

The CDR3 nucleotides read TGTGCCAGCAGTTTTGCGGGACTAGCCTACGAGCAGTACTTC. This codes for CASSFAGLAYEQYF. The V call is TRBV27, the J call TRBJ2-7, with 8 positions matching TRBD2. Germline-derived CDR1 and CDR2 are MNHEY and SMNVEV (reference sequence). Unmatched junction bases numbered 3, after V lost 3 bases and J lost 2 bases. This CDR3 has 14 amino acids.

The chain is built from TRBV10-3 and TRBJ2-7; tentatively, D is TRBD1 (6 bases). Germline V lookup: CDR1 ENHRY, CDR2 SYGVKD. The CDR3 has 12 residues. The V end was cut by 6 bases, the J end by 3 bases, with 9 bases between. CDR3 sequence (DNA): TGTGCCATCAGCCAGGGGAACTACGAGCAGTACTTC. Residues: CAISQGNYEQYF.

This chain links TRBV6-5 with TRBJ1-6; D is unresolved. V shed 3 bases and J shed 9 bases, with 15 bases lying between them. This CDR3 comprises 15 residues. Germline assignment: CDR1 MNHEY and CDR2 SVGAGI. CDR3 in DNA: TGTGCCAGCAGTTATAGTCGCGTCGTTGGTTCACCCCTCCACTTT. The encoded protein is CASSYSRVVGSPLHF.

This chain links TRBV19 with TRBJ2-6; TRBD1 matches 11 bases. Germline CDR1 reads LNHDA; CDR2 reads SQIVND (reference sequence). J was trimmed by 3 bases and V by 7 bases; bases with no gene match: 8. The CDR3 is made up of 17 amino acids. As DNA, the CDR3 is TGTGCCAGTATCATGGGGACAGGGGGTCTTGGGGCCAACGTCCTGACTTTC. This encodes CASIMGTGGLGANVLTF.

This chain links TRBV19 with TRBJ2-7, with a weak D call TRBD2 (6 bases). Trimming left V 3 bases short and J 2 bases short, with 23 bases between. There are 18 residues in the CDR3. The germline gives CDR1 LNHDA, CDR2 SQIVND (reference sequence). The CDR3 DNA is TGTGCCAGTAGTATCCCCCGAGCCGGGACTGCGAACACCTACGAGCAGTACTTC. Translated: CASSIPRAGTANTYEQYF.

The V call is TRBV5-1, the J call TRBJ2-5; maybe TRBD1 (5 bases). V gave up 0 bases and J gave up 6 bases, with 15 bases separating them. Per the germline V gene, CDR1 is SGHRS and CDR2 is YFSETQ. The CDR3 is 15 residues long. The CDR3 sequence: CASSLAIIGVKTQYF. The CDR3 region has the DNA TGCGCCAGCAGCTTGGCCATTATAGGGGTAAAGACCCAGTACTTC.

This chain connects TRBV9 to TRBJ1-1, with D unclear. Trimming pared 0 bases from V and 0 bases from J, leaving 6 bases between. The CDR3 contains 14 residues. CDR1 is SGDLS, CDR2 YYNGEE, per germline. For the CDR3, the DNA is TGTGCCAGCAGCGTAGGGCAGGTGAACACTGAAGCTTTCTTT. Translating gives CASSVGQVNTEAFF.

V usage is TRBV9 and J usage is TRBJ2-3; 7 bases are a match to TRBD2. The CDR3 contains 16 residues. The junction had 6 bases not matched to a gene; V was cut back by 0 bases and J by 2 bases. The germline gives CDR1 SGDLS, CDR2 YYNGEE. CDR3 DNA sequence: TGTGCCAGCAGCGTAGGAAGGGGAGGGTCCACAGATACGCAGTATTTT. It specifies CASSVGRGGSTDTQYF.

V and J are TRBV19 and TRBJ1-6, with 8 nucleotides matching TRBD1. The ends lost 9 bases at V and 6 bases at J; junction bases unmatched: 4. The CDR3 runs to 13 residues. Germline values: CDR1 LNHDA, CDR2 SQIVND (reference sequence). The CDR3 loop is CASAGGLNSPLHF. Written as DNA, the CDR3 is TGTGCCAGCGCAGGGGGCCTTAATTCACCCCTCCACTTT.

The genes are TRBV19 and TRBJ2-5, with a possible D match to TRBD1 (6 bases). Germline lookup yields CDR1 LNHDA and CDR2 SQIVND (reference sequence). Trimming removed 6 bases at V and 9 bases at J, with 14 bases between. CDR3 length: 12 residues. The CDR3 is CASSDQGWAQYF. For the CDR3, the DNA is TGTGCCAGTAGCGATCAGGGGTGGGCCCAGTACTTC. Supplemented by reference TRBV19 and TRBJ2-5, the full variable domain reads DGGITQSPKYLFRKEGQNVTLSCEQNLNHDAMYWYRQDPGQGLRLIYYSQIVNDFQKGDIAEGYSVSREKKESFPLTVTSAQKNPTAFYLCASSDQGWAQYFGPGTRLLVL.

The chain is built from TRBV9 and TRBJ2-2; D possibly corresponds to TRBD2 (6 bases). The CDR3 totals 14 residues. V was cut by 3 bases and J by 2 bases, with 8 bases left in between. CDR1 is SGDLS and CDR2 is YYNGEE in the germline V gene. The CDR3 reads CASSAGGNTGELFF. The CDR3 nucleotides are TGTGCCAGCAGCGCCGGGGGTAACACCGGGGAGCTGTTTTTT.

The V gene is TRBV30, the J gene TRBJ2-1; D may be TRBD2 (5 bases). The germline CDR1 and CDR2 sequences are GTSNPN and SVGIG (reference sequence). V shed 5 bases and J shed 0 bases, with 8 bases lying between them. This CDR3 is 13 amino acids long. The CDR3 protein is CAWAGSSYNEQFF. The CDR3 DNA is TGTGCCTGGGCTGGGAGCTCCTACAATGAGCAGTTCTTC.

The chain carries TRBV11-2 and TRBJ2-7; D gene uncertain. Trimming took 0 bases from V and 5 from J, leaving 11 bases between them. This CDR3 contains 14 residues. Germline V CDR1 and CDR2: SGHAT, FQNNGV. The CDR3 region is CASSLDASPDEQYF. CDR3 in DNA: TGTGCCAGCAGCTTAGATGCGAGCCCGGACGAGCAGTACTTC.

The chain recombines TRBV5-1 with TRBJ2-5; TRBD1 agrees at 7 bases. J gave up 2 bases and V 0 bases, and 7 bases lay outside the gene matches. This CDR3 is 16 amino acids long. From germline, CDR1 is SGHRS and CDR2 YFSETQ. The CDR3 spells CASSLGQGIQQETQYF. The CDR3 DNA reads as TGCGCCAGCAGCTTGGGACAGGGCATCCAGCAAGAGACCCAGTACTTC. Filled out from reference TRBV5-1 and TRBJ2-5, the complete variable domain reads KAGVTQTPRYLIKTRGQQVTLSCSPISGHRSVSWYQQTPGQGLQFLFEYFSETQRNKGNFPGRFSGRQFSNSRSEMNVSTLELGDSALYLCASSLGQGIQQETQYFGPGTRLLVL.

V is TRBV19 and J is TRBJ2-7; 7 bases match TRBD2. The V gene end was trimmed by 0 bases and the J gene end by 2 bases; junction bases not matched to a gene: 4. Per germline, CDR1 LNHDA and CDR2 SQIVND (reference sequence). CDR3 length equals 15 residues. The CDR3 bases are TGTGCCAGTAGTATAGAGTCGGGAGGCCCCTACGAGCAGTACTTC. Protein: CASSIESGGPYEQYF.

The rearrangement joins TRBV5-6 to TRBJ2-7; 7 nucleotides align to TRBD1. V gave up 4 bases and J gave up 2 bases; unmatched junction bases: 6. The CDR3 has 14 amino acids. Germline V CDR1 and CDR2: SGHDT, YYEEEE. In DNA form, the CDR3 reads TGTGCCAGCAGCCAATACAGGGGAGCCTACGAGCAGTACTTC. This translates into CASSQYRGAYEQYF.

This clone was picked up one time. The V call is TRBV18, the J call TRBJ2-7, with D maybe TRBD2 (5 bases). This CDR3 has 14 residues. The V gene's germline CDR1 is KGHSH and CDR2 LQKENI. The V end lost 2 bases, the J end lost 6 bases, and 14 bases lay between the germline ends. The DNA of the CDR3 is TGTGCCAGCTCACCAATACTAGGAAAGGGCGAGCAGTACTTC. Translating it yields CASSPILGKGEQYF.

V usage is TRBV10-3 and J usage is TRBJ2-7; 7 positions match TRBD1. The CDR3 sequence is 13 residues long. The germline V gene encodes CDR1 ENHRY and CDR2 SYGVKD. The junction had 5 bases not matched to a gene; V was cut back by 7 bases and J by 2 bases. The CDR3 loop reads CAIIIQGAYEQYF. In DNA, the CDR3 is TGTGCCATCATCATCCAGGGGGCCTACGAGCAGTACTTC.

CDR3 nucleotides: TGTGCCAGCAGCTCCGACAGGGGTCAGCCCCAGCATTTT. Translating gives CASSSDRGQPQHF. The chain uses TRBV7-2 and TRBJ1-5, with 8 bases lining up with TRBD1. CDR3 length: 13 residues. Germline CDR1 and CDR2: SGHTA and FQGNSA. Trimming at V came to 4 bases and at J to 6 bases, leaving 2 bases not matched to a gene.

The chain uses TRBV13 and TRBJ2-3, with a weak D call TRBD1 (6 bases). Germline CDR1 reads PRHDT; CDR2 reads FYEKMQ (reference sequence). The germline V and J ends were trimmed by 3 bases and 6 bases, with 19 bases remaining between them. The CDR3 totals 16 residues. The CDR3 nucleotides read TGTGCCAGCAGCTTGGGGGCGGGTGTGGTGTTTGATACGCAGTATTTT. It specifies CASSLGAGVVFDTQYF.

The V gene is TRBV10-2, the J gene TRBJ1-1; the match to TRBD1 covers 7 bases. CDR3 length: 14 residues. Germline trimming cut 7 bases from V and 3 bases from J; bases unmatched to any gene: 8. In germline, CDR1 is WSHSY, CDR2 SAAADI. This CDR3 reads CASTVLTGDTEAFF. In DNA, the CDR3 is TGCGCCAGCACTGTCCTAACAGGGGACACTGAAGCTTTCTTT.

The chain has TRBV5-1 and TRBJ2-3, with TRBD2 as a possible D gene (5 bases). The ends were cut back, 0 bases at V and 6 bases at J, with 11 bases in the middle. The CDR3 length is 14 residues. The germline gives CDR1 SGHRS, CDR2 YFSETQ. The CDR3 here is CASSLGGFSDTQYF. CDR3 bases: TGCGCCAGCAGCTTGGGAGGGTTTTCTGATACGCAGTATTTT.

V usage is TRBV6-1 and J usage is TRBJ2-5; 11 bases are shared with TRBD2. This CDR3 has 17 residues. V lost 5 bases, J lost 5 bases, and 13 bases stayed unmatched. The germline CDR1 and CDR2 sequences are MNHNS and SASEGT. The CDR3, as DNA: TGTGCCAGCAGTAAAGGGGTACTAGCGGGGGTTGGTGAGACCCAGTACTTC. Translating gives CASSKGVLAGVGETQYF.